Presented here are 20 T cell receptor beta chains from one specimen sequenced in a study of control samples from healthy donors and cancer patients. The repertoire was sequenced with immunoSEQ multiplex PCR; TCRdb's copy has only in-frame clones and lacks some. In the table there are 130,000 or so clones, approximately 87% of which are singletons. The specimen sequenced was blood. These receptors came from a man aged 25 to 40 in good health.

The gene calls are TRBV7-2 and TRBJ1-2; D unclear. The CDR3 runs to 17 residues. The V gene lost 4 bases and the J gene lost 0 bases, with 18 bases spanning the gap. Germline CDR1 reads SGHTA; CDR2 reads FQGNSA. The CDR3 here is CASSSPRTGPTNYGYTF. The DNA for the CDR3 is TGTGCCAGCAGCTCTCCACGAACGGGTCCTACTAACTATGGCTACACCTTC.

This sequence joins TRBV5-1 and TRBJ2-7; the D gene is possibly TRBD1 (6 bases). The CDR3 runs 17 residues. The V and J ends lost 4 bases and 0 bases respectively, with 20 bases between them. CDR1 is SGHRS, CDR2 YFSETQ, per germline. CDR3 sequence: CASSAQDIYRDSYEQYF. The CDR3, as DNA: TGCGCCAGCAGCGCCCAGGATATCTACAGGGACTCCTACGAGCAGTACTTC.

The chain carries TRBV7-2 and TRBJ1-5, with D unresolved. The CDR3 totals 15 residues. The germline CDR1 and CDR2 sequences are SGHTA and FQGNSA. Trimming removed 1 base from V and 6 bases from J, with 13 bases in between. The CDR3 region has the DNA TGTGCCAGCAGCTTAGTGCCGGGTGTGAGTCAGCCCCAGCATTTT. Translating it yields CASSLVPGVSQPQHF.

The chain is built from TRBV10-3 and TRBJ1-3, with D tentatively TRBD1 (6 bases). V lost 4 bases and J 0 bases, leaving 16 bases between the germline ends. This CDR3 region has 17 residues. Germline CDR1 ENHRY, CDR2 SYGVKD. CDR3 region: CAISVPGHRSSGNTIYF. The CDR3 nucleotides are TGTGCCATCAGTGTCCCGGGACACCGGTCCTCTGGAAACACCATATATTTT.

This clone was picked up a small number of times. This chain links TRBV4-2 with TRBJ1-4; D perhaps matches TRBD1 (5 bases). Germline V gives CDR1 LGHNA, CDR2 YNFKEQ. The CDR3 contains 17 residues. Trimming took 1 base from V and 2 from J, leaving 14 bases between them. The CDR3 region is CASSQGEASGTNEKLFF. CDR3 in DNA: TGTGCCAGCAGCCAAGGAGAGGCCTCAGGGACTAATGAAAAACTGTTTTTT.

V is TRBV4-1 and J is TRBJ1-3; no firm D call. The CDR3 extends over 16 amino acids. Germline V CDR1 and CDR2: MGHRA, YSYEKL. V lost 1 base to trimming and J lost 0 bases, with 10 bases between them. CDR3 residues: CASSQGGTSSGNTIYF. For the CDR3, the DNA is TGCGCCAGCAGCCAAGGAGGAACCAGCTCTGGAAACACCATATATTTT.

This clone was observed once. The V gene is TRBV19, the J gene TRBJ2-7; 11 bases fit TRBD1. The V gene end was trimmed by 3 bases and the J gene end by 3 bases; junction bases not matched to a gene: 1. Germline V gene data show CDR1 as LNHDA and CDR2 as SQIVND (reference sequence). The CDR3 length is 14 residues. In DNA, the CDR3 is TGTGCCAGTAGTATGGGACAGGGGGACTACGAGCAGTACGTC. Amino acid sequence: CASSMGQGDYEQYV.

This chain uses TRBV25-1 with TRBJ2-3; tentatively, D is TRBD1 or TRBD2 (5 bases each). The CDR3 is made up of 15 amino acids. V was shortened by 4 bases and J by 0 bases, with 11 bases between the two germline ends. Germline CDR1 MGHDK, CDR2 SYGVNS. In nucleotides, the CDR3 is TGTGCCAGCAGTGTGGGGGTGTCTAGCACAGATACGCAGTATTTT. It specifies CASSVGVSSTDTQYF.

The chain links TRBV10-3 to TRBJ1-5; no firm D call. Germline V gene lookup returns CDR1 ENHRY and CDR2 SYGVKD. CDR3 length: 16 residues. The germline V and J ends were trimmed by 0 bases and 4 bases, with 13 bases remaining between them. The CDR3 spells CAISESSLGSNQPQHF. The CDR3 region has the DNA TGTGCCATCAGTGAGTCGAGCCTAGGGTCGAATCAGCCCCAGCATTTT.

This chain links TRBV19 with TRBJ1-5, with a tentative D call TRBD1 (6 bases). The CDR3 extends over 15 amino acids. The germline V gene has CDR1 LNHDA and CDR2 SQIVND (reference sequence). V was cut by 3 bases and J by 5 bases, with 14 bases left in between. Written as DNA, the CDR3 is TGTGCCAGTAGTATCCTCCAGGGGCCCCATCAGCCCCAGCATTTT. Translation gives CASSILQGPHQPQHF.

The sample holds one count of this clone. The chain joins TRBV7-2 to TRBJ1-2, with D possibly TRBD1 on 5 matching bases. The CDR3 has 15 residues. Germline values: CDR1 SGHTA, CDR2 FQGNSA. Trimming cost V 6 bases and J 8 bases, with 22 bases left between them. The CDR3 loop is CASRFTRENMWGYTF. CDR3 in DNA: TGTGCCAGCAGGTTCACCAGGGAGAATATGTGGGGCTACACCTTC.

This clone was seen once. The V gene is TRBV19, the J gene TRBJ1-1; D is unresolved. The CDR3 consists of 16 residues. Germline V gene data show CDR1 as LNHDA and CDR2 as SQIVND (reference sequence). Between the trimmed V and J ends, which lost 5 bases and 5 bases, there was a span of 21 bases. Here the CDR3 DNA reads TGTGCCAGTAGTCATCAGCCATTCCGGGCGGGGACTGAAGCTTTCTTT. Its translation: CASSHQPFRAGTEAFF.

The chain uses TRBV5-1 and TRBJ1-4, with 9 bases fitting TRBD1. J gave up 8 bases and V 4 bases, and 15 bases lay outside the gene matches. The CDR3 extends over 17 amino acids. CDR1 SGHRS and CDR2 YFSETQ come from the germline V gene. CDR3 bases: TGCGCCAGCAGCCTGGGACAGGGCCTCAGTAAAATAGAAAAACTGTTTTTT. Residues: CASSLGQGLSKIEKLFF.

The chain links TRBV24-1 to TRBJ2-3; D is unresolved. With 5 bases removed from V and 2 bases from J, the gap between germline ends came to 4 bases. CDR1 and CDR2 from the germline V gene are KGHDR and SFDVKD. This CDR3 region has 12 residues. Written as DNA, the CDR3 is TGTGCCACCAGTGGAGTCACAGATACGCAGTATTTT. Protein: CATSGVTDTQYF.

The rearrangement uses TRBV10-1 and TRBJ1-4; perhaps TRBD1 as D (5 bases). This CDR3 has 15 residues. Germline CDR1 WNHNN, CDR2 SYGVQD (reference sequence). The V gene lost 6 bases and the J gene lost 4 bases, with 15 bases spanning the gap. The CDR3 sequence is CASSTGTAFNEKLFF. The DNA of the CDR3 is TGCGCCAGCAGCACCGGGACGGCCTTTAATGAAAAACTGTTTTTT.

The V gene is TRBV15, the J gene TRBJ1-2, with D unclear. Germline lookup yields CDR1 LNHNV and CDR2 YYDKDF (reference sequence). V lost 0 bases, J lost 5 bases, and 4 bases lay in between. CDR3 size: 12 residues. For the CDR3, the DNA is TGTGCCACCAGCAGAGAAGGGTATGGCTACACCTTC. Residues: CATSREGYGYTF.

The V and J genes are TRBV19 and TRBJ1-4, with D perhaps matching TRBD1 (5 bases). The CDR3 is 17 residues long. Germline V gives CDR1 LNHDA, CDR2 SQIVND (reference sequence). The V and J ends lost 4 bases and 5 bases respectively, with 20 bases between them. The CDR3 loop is CASSTGLLPSPNEKLFF. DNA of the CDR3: TGTGCCAGTAGTACGGGACTCCTCCCCAGTCCAAATGAAAAACTGTTTTTT.

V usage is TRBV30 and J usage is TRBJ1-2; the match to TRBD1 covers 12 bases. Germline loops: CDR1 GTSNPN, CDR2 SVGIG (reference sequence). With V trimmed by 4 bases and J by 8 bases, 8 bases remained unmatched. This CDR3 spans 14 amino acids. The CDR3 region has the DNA TGTGCCTGGATAGGGACAGGGGGCGTCTACGGCTACACCTTC. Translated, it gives CAWIGTGGVYGYTF.

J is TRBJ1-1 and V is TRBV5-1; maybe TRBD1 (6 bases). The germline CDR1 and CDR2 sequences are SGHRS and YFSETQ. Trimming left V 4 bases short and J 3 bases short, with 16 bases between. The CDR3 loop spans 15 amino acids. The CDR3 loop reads CASSPGQPADTEAFF. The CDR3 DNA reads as TGCGCCAGCAGCCCCGGACAGCCGGCGGACACTGAAGCTTTCTTT.

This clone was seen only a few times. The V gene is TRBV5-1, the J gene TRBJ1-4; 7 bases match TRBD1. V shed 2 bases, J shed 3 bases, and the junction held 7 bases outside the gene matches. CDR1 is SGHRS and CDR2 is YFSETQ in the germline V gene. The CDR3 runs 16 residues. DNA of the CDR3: TGCGCCAGCAGCTTAGTCAACAGGGGATCTAATGAAAAACTGTTTTTT. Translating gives CASSLVNRGSNEKLFF.